The 8 T cell receptor beta chains listed next were all sequenced from one sample in a study of glioma-infiltrating T cells. Using RNA template, CDR3s of TCR alpha and beta were amplified with iRepertoire arm-PCR. MiXCR, applied by TCRdb to the multiplex PCR reads, yields one record per CDR3 protein. The sample yields roughly 20,000 distinct CDR3 sequences, around 24% seen once. The sequencing sample was made of glioma tissue, nonneoplastic brain tissue, or PBMCs (not recorded which). The origin of the receptors is a human donor with low-grade glioma or glioblastoma, undergoing nonglioma brain surgery, or in good health (not recorded which).

The J gene is TRBJ2-3, the V gene TRBV11-2, with no clear D. V was cut by 0 bases and J by 4 bases, with 5 bases left in between. CDR3 length equals 13 residues. Germline V gene data show CDR1 as SGHAT and CDR2 as FQNNGV. The CDR3 spells CASSLDLPDTQYF. The CDR3 region has the DNA TGTGCCAGCAGCTTAGATCTGCCAGATACGCAGTATTTT.

Ten or more counts support this clonotype. This sequence joins TRBV20-1 and TRBJ1-3; weak D call: TRBD1 (6 bases). Germline assignment: CDR1 DFQATT and CDR2 SNEGSKA (reference sequence). The CDR3 sequence is 12 residues long. Trimming took off 2 bases at V and 4 bases at J, with 6 bases between the two ends. CDR3 protein: CSARQGGNTIYF. CDR3 nucleotides: TGCAGTGCTAGACAGGGGGGAAACACCATATATTTT.

Note on this clonotype: This may be a read error, as it is one base from a much larger clone. This chain uses TRBV11-2 with TRBJ1-2; possibly TRBD1 for D (5 bases). Germline V gives CDR1 SGHAT, CDR2 FQNNGV. The V and J ends lost 9 bases and 4 bases respectively, with 18 bases between them. There are 14 residues in the CDR3. The CDR3 sequence is CARSQQRQSYGYTF. The CDR3 nucleotides read TGTGCCAGAAGCCAACAAAGACAGAGCTATGGCTACACCTTC.

This clonotype was seen at least ten times. The chain links TRBV20-1 to TRBJ1-2; TRBD1 is a possible D gene (6 bases). This CDR3 is built from 12 residues. Germline lookup yields CDR1 DFQATT and CDR2 SNEGSKA (reference sequence). Trimming removed 6 bases at V and 5 bases at J, with 13 bases between. The DNA for the CDR3 is TGCAGTGCGGTGGAGGGGGGGTATGGCTACACCTTC. Translated: CSAVEGGYGYTF.

This clonotype was found many times. The rearrangement uses TRBV19 and TRBJ1-2; 9 bases are shared with TRBD1. Germline values: CDR1 LNHDA, CDR2 SQIVND (reference sequence). The CDR3 loop spans 13 amino acids. The V and J ends lost 5 bases and 8 bases, in that order; junction bases with no gene match: 6. The CDR3 DNA is TGTGCCAGTAGTTCCCGGGACAGGGTCGGCTACACCTTC. Translated: CASSSRDRVGYTF.

In its sample, this clonotype ranks as medium-sized (0.01 to 0.1%). The rearrangement joins TRBV20-1 to TRBJ2-7, with D unresolved. Germline values: CDR1 DFQATT, CDR2 SNEGSKA (reference sequence). CDR3 length equals 15 residues. Trimming took off 0 bases at V and 0 bases at J, with 12 bases between the two ends. The CDR3 nucleotides read TGCAGTGCTAGAGATTGGAATACCCTCTCCTACGAGCAGTACTTC. Protein sequence: CSARDWNTLSYEQYF.

Comments on this clonotype: This could be a read error, since a much larger clone is one nucleotide away. J is TRBJ2-7 and V is TRBV20-1, with D unresolved. The germline V gene has CDR1 DFQATT and CDR2 SNEGSKA (reference sequence). V gave up 3 bases and J gave up 2 bases, with 8 bases separating them. The CDR3 has 12 residues. The CDR3 nucleotides are TGCAGTGCTAGCGGGCGACCCTACGAGCAGTACTTC. Translation: CSASGRPYEQYF.

The gene calls are TRBV7-9 and TRBJ2-1; 7 nucleotides align to TRBD2. The trim removed 0 bases at V and 1 base at J, leaving 3 bases unmatched. Germline V lookup: CDR1 SEHNR, CDR2 FQNEAQ (reference sequence). The CDR3 has 16 residues. CDR3 nucleotide sequence: TGTGCCAGCAGCTTAGCAACTAGCGTATCCTACAATGAGCAGTTCTTC. It translates to CASSLATSVSYNEQFF.